This entry concerns a single T cell receptor beta chain. This clone is a singleton in its sample. What this receptor recognizes is not known. Base qualities were left out, and no much larger clone turns up one base away. For the CD8 naive samples, CD45RO-negative cells were positively selected for CCR7, yielding a CD45RA+CCR7+ population from which TemRA cells were excluded. The donors were healthy, HIV-negative adults with no recently reported acute infections or vaccinations. All donors were Caucasian adults living in Nashville, Tennessee, USA. After blood collection by leukapheresis, PBMCs were isolated using Ficoll-Histopaque density gradient centrifugation and then cryopreserved in the vapor phase of liquid nitrogen. Analytical flow cytometry was used to check the purity and quantity of each magnetically sorted T cell population. Genomic DNA was isolated from every sorted fraction and measured by UV absorbance on a Nanodrop 2000c.

Using the deep immunoSEQ assay, TCR CDR3 regions were amplified from genomic DNA by multiplex PCR. For each cell subset, the extracted genomic DNA was distributed evenly across all wells of several immunoSEQ 96-well plates, and each plate served as one replicate. For sorted subsets, about 200 ng genomic DNA, equal to some 30,000 T cell genomes, was loaded into each replicate PCR. Purified libraries were quantified with a Qubit 3.0 fluorometer, sized on a Bioanalyzer 2100, and re-quantified with the KAPA Library Quantification kit. Every immunoSEQ 96-well plate was sequenced on a dedicated single-read 150-cycle Illumina NextSeq 550 flow cell. Regarding the original processing steps: Because the immunoSEQ output held only junctional sequences and lacked quality scores, the filtering could not match the filtering applied to full-length reads. To assign V/J genes and CDR3, sequences were annotated using PyIR, a Python wrapper for IgBLAST v1.9, with IMGT germline references. Reads were removed for weak V/J assignments (E-value above 1e-6), missing CDR3, stop codons, out-of-frame junctions, or ambiguous translated residues. V3J clonotypes were defined as sequences sharing the same inferred V gene, J gene, and CDR3 amino acid sequence. Percentage overlap between repertoires was calculated by dividing the number of shared unique clonotypes by the size of the smaller repertoire. Richness of each repertoire was evaluated using RTK rarefaction, the Chao1 estimator, and Recon v2.1 estimates of unobserved clonotypes. Generation probabilities for all TCRbeta clonotypes obtained by the gDNA method from several donors were computed using OLGA. In TCRdb, the immuneACCESS table is reduced to in-frame sequences with V and J assigned. These tables do not hold every clone; where another copy was compared, an unresolved V gene accounts for under half, and the others remain unexplained. V, J and clone size are taken as reported in that table, and D and trimming were inferred from the DNA itself. A total of some 580,000 clones appear in this sample, 98% of them only once. Together, the top ten hold roughly 0.29% of the sample.

V is reduced by 7 bases and J by 8 bases, leaving a spacing of 18 bases between them. Via the germline V gene, CDR1 is MNHNS and CDR2 SASEGT. The CDR3 runs 14 residues from the cysteine to the phenylalanine. Left in the record is the CDR3 DNA by itself, 42 bases read in frame from the first base. The data were taken from a study of shared clonotypes between healthy human individuals (dated by TCRdb to the early 2020s). Background on the whole study: Three men and two women, aged 18 to 49 years, made up the cohort. Each donor's leukapheresis produced roughly between roughly 0.94 and 9.5 billion PBMCs. Libraries were prepared and TCR repertoires were sequenced by different laboratories using diverse techniques, in order to increase sequencing depth and limit assay-specific biases. For each donor, three plates each were used for CD4 naive and CD4 memory, two plates were used for CD8 naive, and one plate was used for CD8 memory. To estimate repertoire size and how much clonotype sharing occurs between individuals, the study deeply sequenced the blood TCR repertoires of five or six healthy adults. The study at large found these results: Compared with non-shared clonotypes, clonotypes shared by all four sorted-subset donors had higher generation probabilities. Because the study included a small number of donors, the genetic and exposure-history diversity represented was limited. Based on pairwise subsampling, the degree of clonotype sharing among donors was expected to be affected by sequencing depth. Larger estimated clonotype richness was generally found for naive subsets than for memory subsets. Rarefaction of sorted-subset datasets indicated incomplete sequencing despite the large sequencing depth. Only blood was sampled, and tissue TCR repertoires likely differ from those in blood. When a handful of donors were compared, the shared fraction of clonotypes was about 5% for naive CD4, approximately 3.5% for naive CD8, more than 2% for memory CD4, and about 0.36% for memory CD8.

The clonotype comes from a man aged 25 to 45 in good health. The receptor chain draws on TRBV6-1 and TRBJ1-5; matching of 5 bases hints at TRBD1 as the D gene. The specimen was naive CD8+ T cells sorted from blood. Explained via the paper, the cell subset or site label denotes: CD45RA+CCR7+. CDR3 protein: CASTTDGAIKPQHF. The DNA is TGTGCCAGCACCACGGATGGGGCGATCAAGCCCCAGCATTTT.